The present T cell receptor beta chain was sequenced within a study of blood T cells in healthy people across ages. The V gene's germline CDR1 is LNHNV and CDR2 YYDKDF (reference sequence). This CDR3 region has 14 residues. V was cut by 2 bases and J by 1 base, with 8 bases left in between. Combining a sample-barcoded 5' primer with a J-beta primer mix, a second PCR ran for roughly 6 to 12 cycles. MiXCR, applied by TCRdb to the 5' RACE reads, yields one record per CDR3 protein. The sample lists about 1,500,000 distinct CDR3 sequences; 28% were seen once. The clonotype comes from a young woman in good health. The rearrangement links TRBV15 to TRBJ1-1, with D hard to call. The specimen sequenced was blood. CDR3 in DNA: TGTGCCACCAGCAGAACAAACACGAACACTGAAGCTTTCTTT. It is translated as CATSRTNTNTEAFF.